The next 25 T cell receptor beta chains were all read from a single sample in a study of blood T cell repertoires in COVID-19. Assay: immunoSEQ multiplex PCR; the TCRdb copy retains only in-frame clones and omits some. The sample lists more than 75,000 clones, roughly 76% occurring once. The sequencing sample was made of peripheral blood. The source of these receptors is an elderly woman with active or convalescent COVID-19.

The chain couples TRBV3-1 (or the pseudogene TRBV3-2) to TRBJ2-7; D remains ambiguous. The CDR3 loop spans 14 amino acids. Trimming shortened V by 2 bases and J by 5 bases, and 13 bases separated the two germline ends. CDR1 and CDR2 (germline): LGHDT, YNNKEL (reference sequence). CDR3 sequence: CASSQKTAVDEQYF. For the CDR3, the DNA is TGTGCCAGCAGCCAAAAAACAGCCGTGGACGAGCAGTACTTC.

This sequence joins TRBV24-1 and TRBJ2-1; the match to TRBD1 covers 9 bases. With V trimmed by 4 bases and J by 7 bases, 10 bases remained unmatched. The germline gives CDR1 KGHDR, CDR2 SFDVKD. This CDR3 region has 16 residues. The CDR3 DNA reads TGTGCCACCAGTGACCCGGCGGGACAGGGATCTAATGAGCAGTTCTTC. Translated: CATSDPAGQGSNEQFF.

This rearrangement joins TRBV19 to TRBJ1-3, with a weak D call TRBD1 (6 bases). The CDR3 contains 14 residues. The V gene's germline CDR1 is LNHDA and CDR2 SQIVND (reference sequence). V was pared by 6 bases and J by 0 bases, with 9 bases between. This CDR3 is CASSQGHSGNTIYF. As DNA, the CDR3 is TGTGCCAGTAGCCAGGGGCACTCTGGAAACACCATATATTTT.

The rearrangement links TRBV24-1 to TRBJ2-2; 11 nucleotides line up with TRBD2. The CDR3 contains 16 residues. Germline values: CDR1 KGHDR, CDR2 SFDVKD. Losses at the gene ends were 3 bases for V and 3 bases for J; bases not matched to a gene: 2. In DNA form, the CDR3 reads TGTGCCACCAGTGATGCGACTAGCGGGGACACCGGGGAGCTGTTTTTT. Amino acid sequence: CATSDATSGDTGELFF.

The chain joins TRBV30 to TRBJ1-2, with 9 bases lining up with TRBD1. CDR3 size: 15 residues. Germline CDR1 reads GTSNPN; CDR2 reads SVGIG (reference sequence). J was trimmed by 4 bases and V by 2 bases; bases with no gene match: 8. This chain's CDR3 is CAWSRGTGMVYGYTF. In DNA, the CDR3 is TGTGCCTGGAGTCGGGGGACAGGGATGGTCTATGGCTACACCTTC.

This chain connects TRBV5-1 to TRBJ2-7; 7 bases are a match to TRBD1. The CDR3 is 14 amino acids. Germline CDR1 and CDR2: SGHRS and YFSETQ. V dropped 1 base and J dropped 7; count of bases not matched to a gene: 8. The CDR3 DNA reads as TGCGCCAGCAGCTTGTTGAGGGGGCAAGGAGAGCAGTACTTC. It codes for CASSLLRGQGEQYF.

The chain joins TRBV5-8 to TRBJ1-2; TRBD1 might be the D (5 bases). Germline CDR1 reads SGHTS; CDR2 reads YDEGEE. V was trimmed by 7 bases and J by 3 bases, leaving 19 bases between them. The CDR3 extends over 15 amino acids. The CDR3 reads CASQWVVREDYGYTF. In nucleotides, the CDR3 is TGTGCCAGCCAATGGGTGGTCAGGGAGGACTATGGCTACACCTTC.

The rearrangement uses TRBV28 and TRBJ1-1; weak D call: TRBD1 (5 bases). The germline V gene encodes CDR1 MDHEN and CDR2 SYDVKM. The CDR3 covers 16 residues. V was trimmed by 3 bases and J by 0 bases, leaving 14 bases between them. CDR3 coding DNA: TGTGCCAGCAGTTTGCGGGGCTTCCCCCTGAACACTGAAGCTTTCTTT. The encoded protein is CASSLRGFPLNTEAFF.

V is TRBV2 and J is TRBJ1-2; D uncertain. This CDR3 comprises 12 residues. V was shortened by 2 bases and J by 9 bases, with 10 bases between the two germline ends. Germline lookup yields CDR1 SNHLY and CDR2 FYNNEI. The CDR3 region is CASSEQWYSYTF. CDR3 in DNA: TGTGCCAGCAGTGAACAATGGTACAGCTACACCTTC.

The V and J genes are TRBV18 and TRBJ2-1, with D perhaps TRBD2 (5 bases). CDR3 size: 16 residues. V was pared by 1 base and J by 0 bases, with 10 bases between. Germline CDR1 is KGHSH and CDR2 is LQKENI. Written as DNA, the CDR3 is TGTGCCAGCTCACCACGAGAAGCGGTCTCCTACAATGAGCAGTTCTTC. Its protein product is CASSPREAVSYNEQFF.

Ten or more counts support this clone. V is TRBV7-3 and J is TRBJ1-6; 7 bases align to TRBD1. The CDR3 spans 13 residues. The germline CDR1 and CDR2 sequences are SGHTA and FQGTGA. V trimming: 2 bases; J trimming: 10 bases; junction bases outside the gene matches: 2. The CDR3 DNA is TGTGCCAGCAGCTTACAGGGGGACTCACCCCTCCACTTT. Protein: CASSLQGDSPLHF.

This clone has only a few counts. The CDR3 loop is CASSLGAVLSGANVLTF. CDR3 DNA sequence: TGCGCCAGCAGCTTGGGGGCAGTTCTCTCTGGGGCCAACGTCCTGACTTTC. This chain uses TRBV5-1 with TRBJ2-6; no clear D. This CDR3 is 17 amino acids long. CDR1 and CDR2 (germline): SGHRS, YFSETQ. The germline V and J ends were trimmed by 0 bases and 0 bases, with 10 bases remaining between them.

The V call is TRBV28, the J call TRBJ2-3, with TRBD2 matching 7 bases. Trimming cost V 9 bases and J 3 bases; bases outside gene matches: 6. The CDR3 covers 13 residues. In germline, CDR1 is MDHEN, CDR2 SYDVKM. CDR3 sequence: CASKRGGTDTQYF. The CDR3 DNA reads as TGTGCCAGTAAGCGGGGAGGTACAGATACGCAGTATTTT.

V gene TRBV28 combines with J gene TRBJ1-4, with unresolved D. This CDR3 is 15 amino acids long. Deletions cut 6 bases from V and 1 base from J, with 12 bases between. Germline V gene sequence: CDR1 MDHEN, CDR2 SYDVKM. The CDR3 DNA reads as TGTGCCAGCAGAGCACACGGGTTAACTAATGAAAAACTGTTTTTT. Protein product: CASRAHGLTNEKLFF.

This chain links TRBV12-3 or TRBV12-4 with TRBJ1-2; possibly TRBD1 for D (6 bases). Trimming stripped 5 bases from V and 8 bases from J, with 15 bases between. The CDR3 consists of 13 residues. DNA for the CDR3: TGTGCCAGCAGTCCAGCGGGGGCGCGGGGCTACACCTTC. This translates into CASSPAGARGYTF.

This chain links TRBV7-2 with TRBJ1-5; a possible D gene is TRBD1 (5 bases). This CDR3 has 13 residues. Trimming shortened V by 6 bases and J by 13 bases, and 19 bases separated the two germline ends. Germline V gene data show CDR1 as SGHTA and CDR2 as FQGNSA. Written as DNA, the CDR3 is TGTGCCAGCAGTTCCGGTCGGGGGACGATTCAGCATTTT. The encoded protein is CASSSGRGTIQHF.

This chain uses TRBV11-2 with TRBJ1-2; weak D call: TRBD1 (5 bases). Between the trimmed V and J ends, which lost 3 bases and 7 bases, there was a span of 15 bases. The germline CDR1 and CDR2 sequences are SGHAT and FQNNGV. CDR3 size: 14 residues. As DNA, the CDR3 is TGTGCCAGCAGCTTCGGGTCCGGGACTGGTGGCTACACCTTC. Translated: CASSFGSGTGGYTF. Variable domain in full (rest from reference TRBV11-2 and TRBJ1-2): EAGVAQSPRYKIIEKRQSVAFWCNPISGHATLYWYQQILGQGPKLLIQFQNNGVVDDSQLPKDRFSAERLKGVDSTLKIQPAKLEDSAVYLCASSFGSGTGGYTFGSGTRLTVV.

CDR3 region: CASSFPPESYTF. The CDR3 coding sequence is TGTGCCAGCAGTTTTCCGCCGGAGAGCTACACCTTC. The chain has TRBV6-5 and TRBJ1-2, with D unclear. The germline CDR1 and CDR2 sequences are MNHEY and SVGAGI. CDR3 size: 12 residues. V was pared by 4 bases and J by 9 bases, with 12 bases between.

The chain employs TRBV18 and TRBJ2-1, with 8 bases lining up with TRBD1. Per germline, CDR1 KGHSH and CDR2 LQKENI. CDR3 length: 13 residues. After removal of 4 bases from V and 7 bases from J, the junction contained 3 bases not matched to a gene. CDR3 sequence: CASSRQGANEQFF. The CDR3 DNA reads TGTGCCAGCTCACGTCAGGGGGCGAATGAGCAGTTCTTC.

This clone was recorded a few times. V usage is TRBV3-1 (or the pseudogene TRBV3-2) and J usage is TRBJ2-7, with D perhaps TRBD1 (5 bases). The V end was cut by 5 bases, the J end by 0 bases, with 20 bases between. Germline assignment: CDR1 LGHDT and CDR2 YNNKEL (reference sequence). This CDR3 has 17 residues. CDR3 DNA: TGTGCCAGCAGCGCACTGGGGCCTAAAGGCCGCTCCTACGAGCAGTACTTC. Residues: CASSALGPKGRSYEQYF.

CDR3 residues: CASSLDGTGGGYNEQFF. The CDR3 region has the DNA TGTGCCAGCAGCTTAGATGGGACAGGGGGCGGCTACAATGAGCAGTTCTTC. The rearrangement links TRBV11-3 to TRBJ2-1, with 12 bases fitting TRBD1. CDR3 size: 17 residues. The V segment lost 0 bases and the J segment 3 bases; nucleotides outside the gene matches: 3. Per germline, CDR1 SGHNT and CDR2 YENEEA. Variable domain in full (rest from reference TRBV11-3 and TRBJ2-1): EAGVVQSPRYKIIEKKQPVAFWCNPISGHNTLYWYLQNLGQGPELLIRYENEEAVDDSQLPKDRFSAERLKGVDSTLKIQPAELGDSAVYLCASSLDGTGGGYNEQFFGPGTRLTVL.

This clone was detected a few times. The CDR3 reads CASSLDPSGDAYNEQFF. In DNA, the CDR3 is TGCGCCAGCAGCTTGGACCCTAGCGGGGACGCCTACAATGAGCAGTTCTTC. The V call is TRBV5-1, the J call TRBJ2-1; TRBD2 aligns across 9 bases. Germline CDR1 SGHRS, CDR2 YFSETQ. Unmatched junction bases numbered 6, after V lost 0 bases and J lost 2 bases. CDR3 size: 17 residues.

The CDR3 DNA follows: TGTGCCAGCAGTGAAATGTACGGGGCTTTCTTT. It specifies CASSEMYGAFF. V usage is TRBV25-1 and J usage is TRBJ1-1; D is unclear. V lost 2 bases and J lost 11, with 9 bases in between. Germline CDR1 reads MGHDK; CDR2 reads SYGVNS. CDR3 length equals 11 residues.

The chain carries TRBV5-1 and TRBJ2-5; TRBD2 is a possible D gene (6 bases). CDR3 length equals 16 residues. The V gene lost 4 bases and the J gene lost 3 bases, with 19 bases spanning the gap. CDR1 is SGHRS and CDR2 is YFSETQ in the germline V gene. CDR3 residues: CASSGGILGQEETQYF. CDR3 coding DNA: TGCGCCAGCAGCGGGGGGATCTTGGGTCAAGAAGAGACCCAGTACTTC.

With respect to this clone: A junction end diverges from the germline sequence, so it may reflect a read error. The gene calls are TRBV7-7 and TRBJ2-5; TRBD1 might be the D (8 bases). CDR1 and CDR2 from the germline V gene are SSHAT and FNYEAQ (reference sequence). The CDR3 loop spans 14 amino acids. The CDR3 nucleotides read TGTGCTAGCAGCACAGGGGGGGCCCAAGAGACCCAGTACTTC. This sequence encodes CASSTGGAQETQYF.